Detailed here is one T cell receptor (beta chain). TCRdb's table, derived via immunoSEQ multiplex PCR, lists solely in-frame clones and lacks some. The sample yields around 95,000 clones, approximately 81% seen once. The sample originates from a study of blood T cell repertoires in COVID-19. This clonotype was sampled from a woman of 80 years or more with acute or convalescent COVID-19. The sample consisted of peripheral blood.

The CDR3 bases are TGCGCCAGGGAGGTAATTGGCTACACCTTC. Translated: CAREVIGYTF. The V gene is TRBV4-1, the J gene TRBJ1-2; D is undetermined. Germline V lookup: CDR1 MGHRA, CDR2 YSYEKL. V lost 9 bases, J lost 7 bases, and 9 bases lay in between. There are 10 residues in the CDR3.